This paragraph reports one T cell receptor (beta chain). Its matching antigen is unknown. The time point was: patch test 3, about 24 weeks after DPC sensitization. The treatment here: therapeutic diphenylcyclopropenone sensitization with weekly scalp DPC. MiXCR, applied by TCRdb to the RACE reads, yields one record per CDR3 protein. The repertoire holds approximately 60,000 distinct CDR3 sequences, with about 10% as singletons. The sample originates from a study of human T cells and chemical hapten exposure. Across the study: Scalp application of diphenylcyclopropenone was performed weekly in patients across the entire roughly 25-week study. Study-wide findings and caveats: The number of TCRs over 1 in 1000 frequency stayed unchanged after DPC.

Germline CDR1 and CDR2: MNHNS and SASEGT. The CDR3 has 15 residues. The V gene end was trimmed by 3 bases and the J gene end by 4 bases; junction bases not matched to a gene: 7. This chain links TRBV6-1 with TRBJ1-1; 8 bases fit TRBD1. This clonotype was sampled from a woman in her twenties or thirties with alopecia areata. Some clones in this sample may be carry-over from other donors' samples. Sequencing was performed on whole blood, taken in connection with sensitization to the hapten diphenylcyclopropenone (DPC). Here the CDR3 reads CASSEWTGQGTEAFF. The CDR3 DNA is TGTGCCAGCAGTGAGTGGACAGGACAGGGCACTGAAGCTTTCTTT.